This T cell receptor beta chain appears in the sequencing data of a study of blood T cell repertoires in COVID-19. The repertoire was sequenced with immunoSEQ multiplex PCR; TCRdb's copy has only in-frame clones and lacks some. This table has approximately 160,000 clones, approximately 85% appearing once. V was trimmed by 4 bases and J by 0 bases, leaving 6 bases between them. CDR1 and CDR2 (germline): LNHDA, SQIVND (reference sequence). The CDR3 loop spans 13 amino acids. The sequence was collected from a woman aged 55-75 years with COVID-19, enrolled during active disease. The source material was peripheral blood. The chain joins TRBV19 to TRBJ1-1, with D unclear. This CDR3 is CASSRQLNTEAFF. The CDR3 region has the DNA TGTGCCAGTAGTAGGCAGTTGAACACTGAAGCTTTCTTT.